This T cell receptor (beta chain) was identified during a study of beta chain features in type 1 diabetes (dated by TCRdb to 2017 to 2018). With respect to the entire study: No differences in mean age, gender distribution, total cell number or subset yield were found between patients and healthy donors. The study compared TCRB repertoires of sorted circulating CD4+ T cell subsets between recently diagnosed type 1 diabetes patients and matched healthy donors. Regulatory and stem cell-like memory subsets were isolated from only 8 patients and about eight healthy donors, whereas naive and central memory subsets came from all 30 or so donors. A total of around 110,000,000 sorted cells were examined across all samples, and a strong correlation was observed between cell number per subset and RNA yield.

Points on this clone: Its target antigen remains unknown. No qualities accompany the bases; no much larger clone lies one base away.

From each donor, a single peripheral blood sample of around 120 mL on average was drawn into heparinised tubes. A BD FACSAria II and a panel including CD45RO, CCR7, CD25, CD127, CD95 and CD27 were used to sort naive, central memory, regulatory and stem cell-like memory CD4+ T cells. Every sorted population had a purity above 95%. Right away, PBMCs were isolated by Lymphoprep density gradient centrifugation and were stained directly, with no culture step. So that batch effects would be minimized, each experiment stained and sorted samples in pairs, pairing one healthy donor with one patient. The High Capacity cDNA Reverse Transcription Kit was used to reverse transcribe all of the isolated RNA, meaning that expressed TCRB transcripts were what got sequenced. Deep immunoSEQ sequencing was performed on naive, central memory and regulatory T cell samples, with an average of about 3.57 million total reads per sample. After sorted cells were lysed in RLT buffer, RNA was extracted with DNase-treated RNeasy Micro or Mini kits, with the choice depending on cell number. To prevent cross-contamination, every cell subset was processed on its own, while patient and healthy donor samples were processed together. The immunoSEQ multiplex PCR was used to amplify TCRB sequences from cDNA, generating 87-bp fragments that spanned the CDR3 region. Sequencing of the amplicons was performed on the Illumina HiSeq platform. The published analysis was carried out like this. PCR bias was computationally corrected using synthetic template baselines, reads within Hamming distance 2 were collapsed, and singletons that could not be merged were discarded. Reads were aligned against IMGT so that V, D and J genes, CDR3 length and insertions or deletions at six rearrangement sites could be assigned. Clonotype counts were normalized to sorted cell number within each subset before computing true diversity and Gini coefficients with the tcR R package. The overlap coefficient, calculated on TCRB nucleotide sequences, was used to measure repertoire sharing. Entries here come from immuneACCESS through TCRdb and include only in-frame sequences with V and J called. Some clones fail to appear in such tables; in the studies checked, an unresolved V gene covers under half of the shortfall, and the cause of the remainder is unknown. V, J and clone size are taken as reported in that table, and D and trimming were inferred from the DNA itself. Across this sample there are about 40,000 clones, with roughly 50% seen only once. The ten largest clones capture roughly 0.7% of the sample.

V is cut by 5 bases and J by 3 bases, and the space between the germline ends is 13 bases. The cysteine opens and the phenylalanine closes a CDR3 of 14 amino acids. Left in the record is the CDR3 DNA by itself, 42 bases read in frame from the first base. Based on the germline V gene, the CDR1 and CDR2 sequences are SGHTA and FQGNSA. The paper's findings and limits, for the study overall: Naive, central memory and regulatory TCRB repertoires appeared more similar among patients than among healthy donors. Shorter templates might be favored by PCR, yet because patient and control samples were amplified and corrected together, any such skew would affect both groups equally. A moderate but significant shortening of TCRB CDR3 length was observed in type 1 diabetes patients in all four CD4+ subsets. Only small numbers of individuals were included in the HLA sub-analyses, which left unresolved whether HLA type had any influence on TCRB rearrangement. Fewer insertions and more nucleotide deletions at VDJ recombination sites were observed in patients with type 1 diabetes, implying thymic rearrangement abnormalities. Because cDNA was sequenced instead of genomic DNA, highly expressing activated cells could be over-represented, though the groups showed no difference in activation or CD3 levels.

The TCR was taken from a woman younger than 30 in good health. This chain joins TRBV7-2 to TRBJ1-1; no D gene is confidently identified. The sequenced material came from central memory CD4+ T cells from blood. The CDR3 region: CASSLQSLYTEAFF. In nucleotide form, the sequence is TGTGCCAGCAGCCTACAGAGCTTGTACACTGAAGCTTTCTTT.